In this sample, the clone carrying this T cell receptor beta chain turned up many times. Its antigen is not known. This sample stems from a study of T cells in Graves' hyperthyroidism and ophthalmopathy. Study conclusions and caveats: Ophthalmopathy was separated from stable hyperthyroidism by a 13 V-J model.

Using RNA transcripts as the source, TCR beta CDR3 regions were amplified. Initially, a first-round RT-PCR of the TCR CDR3 employed the HTBI primer set. TCRdb re-analysed the multiplex PCR reads in MiXCR, keeping a single row per CDR3 protein. Of over 500,000 distinct CDR3 sequences listed, about 46% are singletons. The CDR3 is 14 residues long. Germline CDR1 MGHDK, CDR2 SYGVNS. The V gene lost 2 bases and the J gene lost 14 bases, with 16 bases spanning the gap. The TCR sequence derives from an adult woman with Graves' disease, either hyperthyroidism or ophthalmopathy (not recorded which). Source material: peripheral blood or thyroid tissue (not recorded which). The chain employs TRBV25-1 and TRBJ1-6; D not resolved. In nucleotides, the CDR3 is TGTGCCAGCAGTGAACGGTATCAATATGGAGCCCTCCACTTT. Translated: CASSERYQYGALHF.